This T cell receptor beta chain was sequenced during a study of OX40 agonist ivuxolimab in advanced cancers. Background on the study: Patients were treated with ivuxolimab, an agonistic anti-OX40 (CD134) antibody. General study results and limits: Determination of antigen specificity was not performed for the expanded peripheral T cells. Low levels of normalized T-cell clonal expansion also appeared in some nonresponders.

Some clones are missing from TCRdb's copy, which holds only in-frame ones; the method was immunoSEQ multiplex PCR. The data contain about 89,000 clones, about nine tenths of them singletons. The cohort excluded patients with autoimmune disease history or systemic immunosuppression. As regards this clone: What it binds is unknown.

With 6 bases removed from V and 2 bases from J, the gap between germline ends came to 11 bases. The germline V gene encodes CDR1 MDHEN and CDR2 SYDVKM. This CDR3 is 13 amino acids long. The clonotype originates from an adult with an advanced solid tumor such as melanoma, head and neck, liver or kidney cancer. The V gene is TRBV28, the J gene TRBJ2-7; D is unclear. The sample was CD4+ or CD8+ T cells sorted from blood, taken in a trial of the OX40 agonist ivuxolimab. The DNA for the CDR3 is TGTGCCAGCAGACCGAACTACCCCTACGAGCAGTACTTC. Translation: CASRPNYPYEQYF.